These T cell receptor beta chains were read from a single sample in a study of blood T cell repertoires in COVID-19. Method: immunoSEQ multiplex PCR; TCRdb's copy keeps in-frame clones and lacks some. This sample has 200,000 or so clones, with 80% to 90% found just once. Material: peripheral blood. The receptors originated from a woman older than 75 with acute or convalescent COVID-19. CDR3s include the opening cysteine and the closing phenylalanine or tryptophan. A D gene is named only where the DNA matches it firmly. Clone size is stated in some rows and not others, as once, few, many or a class when expanded.

.	TRBJ2-4	TRBV14	12	TRBD2	CASSPGGNIQYF	TGTGCCAGCAGCCCGGGGGGGAACATTCAGTACTTC
.	TRBJ2-5	TRBV30	11	.	CAWSRGETQYF	TGTGCCTGGAGTCGAGGGGAGACCCAGTACTTC
.	TRBJ1-5	TRBV18	14	TRBD1	CASSLDRENQPQHF	TGTGCCAGCTCACTAGACAGGGAAAATCAGCCCCAGCATTTT
.	TRBJ2-2	TRBV4-3	20	TRBD2	CASSQAGPGLAGGNTGELFF	TGCGCCAGCAGCCAAGCTGGACCAGGACTAGCGGGGGGGAACACCGGGGAGCTGTTTTTT
.	TRBJ1-5	TRBV2	14	TRBD1	CASSKDRANQPQHF	TGTGCCAGCAGTAAGGACAGGGCCAATCAGCCCCAGCATTTT
.	TRBJ1-3	TRBV28	15	.	CASANQGLTGNTIYF	TGTGCCAGCGCTAATCAGGGGCTAACTGGAAACACCATATATTTT
.	TRBJ1-1	TRBV7-2	14	.	CASSKGGGSTEAFF	TGTGCCAGCAGCAAAGGGGGGGGGAGCACTGAAGCTTTCTTT
few	TRBJ2-2	TRBV6-5	15	TRBD2	CASSPSAGVPGELFF	TGTGCCAGCAGTCCATCGGCGGGGGTGCCGGGGGAGCTGTTTTTT
.	TRBJ2-1	TRBV2	16	TRBD2	CASIPRLGTSPNEQFF	TGTGCCAGCATCCCCCGGCTCGGGACTAGTCCCAATGAGCAGTTCTTC
.	TRBJ2-7	TRBV20-1	15	TRBD1	CSASPTRDRGYEQYF	TGCAGTGCTAGTCCCACACGCGACAGGGGTTACGAGCAGTACTTC
.	TRBJ2-3	TRBV7-2	15	.	CASSLAAGTTDTQYF	TGTGCCAGCAGCTTAGCGGCGGGGACCACAGATACGCAGTATTTT
few	TRBJ1-5	TRBV19	14	.	CASSSRSPNQPQHF	TGTGCCAGTAGTTCAAGGAGTCCTAATCAGCCCCAGCATTTT
.	TRBJ2-7	TRBV3-1/TRBV3-2	15	.	CASSQDSGSEGEQYF	TGTGCCAGCAGCCAAGATTCAGGGTCGGAGGGCGAGCAGTACTTC
.	TRBJ2-2	TRBV27	13	.	CANPQVGAGELFF	TGTGCCAACCCGCAAGTAGGGGCCGGGGAGCTGTTTTTT
few	TRBJ1-6	TRBV2	15	TRBD1	CASSIGTVRFSPLHF	TGTGCCAGCAGTATTGGGACAGTAAGGTTTTCACCCCTCCACTTT
.	TRBJ2-1	TRBV7-3	16	TRBD2	CASSLSTSGAINEQFF	TGTGCCAGCAGCTTATCGACTAGCGGGGCTATCAATGAGCAGTTCTTC
once	TRBJ2-3	TRBV6-2/TRBV6-3	19	TRBD1	CASSYRGGAGQGATDTQYF	TGTGCCAGCAGTTATCGAGGCGGGGCGGGACAGGGGGCGACAGATACGCAGTATTTT
few	TRBJ1-5	TRBV7-2	14	TRBD1	CASSLSTGGQPQHF	TGTGCCAGCAGCTTAAGCACAGGGGGTCAGCCCCAGCATTTT
.	TRBJ2-1	TRBV2	14	TRBD2	CASSAAGNYNEQFF	TGTGCCAGCAGCGCAGCGGGGAATTACAATGAGCAGTTCTTC
.	TRBJ1-1	TRBV5-4	15	.	CASSLDQGSWTEAFF	TGTGCCAGCAGCTTGGATCAGGGGAGCTGGACTGAAGCTTTCTTT
.	TRBJ1-1	TRBV29-1	14	.	CSVVAGARVTEAFF	TGCAGCGTTGTCGCGGGGGCGAGGGTCACTGAAGCTTTCTTT
.	TRBJ1-2	TRBV27	12	.	CASSLSGEGYTF	TGTGCCAGCAGTTTATCGGGAGAGGGCTACACCTTC
.	TRBJ1-3	TRBV10-3	17	.	CAISGLGVGNSGNTIYF	TGTGCCATCAGTGGTTTAGGGGTAGGAAATTCTGGAAACACCATATATTTT
.	TRBJ1-5	TRBV7-2	16	.	CASSLAGQGSNQPQHF	TGTGCCAGCAGCTTAGCGGGCCAGGGTAGCAATCAGCCCCAGCATTTT
.	TRBJ1-1	TRBV9	16	TRBD1	CASSVGTGGINTEAFF	TGTGCCAGCAGCGTAGGGACAGGGGGGATAAACACTGAAGCTTTCTTT
.	TRBJ2-2	TRBV11-2	18	TRBD2	CASSSPTSGGASTGELFF	TGTGCCAGCAGCTCCCCGACTAGCGGGGGGGCATCCACCGGGGAGCTGTTTTTT
.	TRBJ2-3	TRBV2	12	.	CASSYAPDTQYF	TGTGCCAGCAGCTACGCACCAGATACGCAGTATTTT
.	TRBJ1-1	TRBV6-5	15	TRBD1	CASSPRGTASTEAFF	TGTGCCAGCAGTCCCCGAGGGACAGCTAGCACTGAAGCTTTCTTT
.	TRBJ1-1	TRBV3-1/TRBV3-2	13	.	CASSQGRVTEAFF	TGTGCCAGCAGCCAAGGCAGGGTCACTGAAGCTTTCTTT
.	TRBJ2-7	TRBV9	15	.	CASSVGGTASYEQYF	TGTGCCAGCAGCGTAGGCGGGACAGCCTCCTACGAGCAGTACTTC
.	TRBJ2-3	TRBV4-3	15	TRBD2	CASSQDSGGTDTQYF	TGCGCCAGCAGCCAAGATAGCGGGGGAACAGATACGCAGTATTTT
.	TRBJ1-2	TRBV6-5	11	.	CASSPREGYTF	TGTGCCAGCAGTCCCCGGGAAGGCTACACCTTC
.	TRBJ1-1	TRBV18	15	.	CASSPKSGMNTEAFF	TGTGCCAGCTCACCAAAATCGGGGATGAACACTGAAGCTTTCTTT
.	TRBJ1-1	TRBV6-5	13	.	CASGATGFTEAFF	TGTGCCAGCGGGGCAACAGGGTTCACTGAAGCTTTCTTT
.	TRBJ2-7	TRBV2	14	TRBD2	CASRGTSGVYEQYF	TGTGCCAGCAGAGGGACTAGCGGGGTCTACGAGCAGTACTTC
.	TRBJ1-5	TRBV12-3/TRBV12-4	13	.	CASSLGKIQPQHF	TGTGCCAGCAGTTTGGGCAAGATTCAGCCCCAGCATTTT
.	TRBJ2-5	TRBV30	12	.	CAWRGGAQTQYF	TGTGCCTGGAGAGGAGGGGCGCAGACCCAGTACTTC
.	TRBJ2-7	TRBV6-8	11	.	CANPMGIREYF	TGTGCTAACCCAATGGGTATCAGGGAGTACTTC
.	TRBJ1-2	TRBV19	16	TRBD1	CASSTPGTGGPNGYTF	TGTGCCAGTAGTACCCCCGGGACAGGGGGCCCTAATGGCTACACCTTC